This is a list of T cell receptor beta chains from one sample in a study of blood T cell repertoires in COVID-19. This table comes from immunoSEQ multiplex PCR, and its TCRdb copy is limited to in-frame clones, with some not included. The sample has approximately 70,000 clones; approximately 85% are singletons. The sequenced sample consisted of peripheral blood. The receptors originated from an elderly woman with active or convalescent COVID-19. Both conserved end residues are part of each CDR3. D genes are given only for firm matches. Not all rows give a size; the values are once, few, many and, for expanded clones, a class.

TGTGCCAGCCGCCCAGGAGTCACAGATACGCAGTATTTT CASRPGVTDTQYF NA NA TRBJ2-3 TRBV6-2/TRBV6-3
TGTGCCACCAATTCGGGTCCCGTCAGGGGAAAAACTGAAGCTTTCTTT CATNSGPVRGKTEAFF NA NA TRBJ1-1 TRBV15
TGCGCCAGCAGCCCGGGGGTGGGGACCATCAGGGGGAAAGAGACCCAGTACTTC CASSPGVGTIRGKETQYF NA few TRBJ2-5 TRBV5-1
TGTGCCAGCAGTTTATTAGTAGCGGGTCCAGATACGCAGTATTTT CASSLLVAGPDTQYF TRBD2 NA TRBJ2-3 TRBV27
TGTGCCATCAGGGGTAGCGGAAGCACAGATACGCAGTATTTT CAIRGSGSTDTQYF NA NA TRBJ2-3 TRBV10-3
TGTGCCAGCAGCACCCGGACAGCCGCAACTAATGAAAAACTGTTTTTT CASSTRTAATNEKLFF NA NA TRBJ1-4 TRBV7-2
TGTGCCAGCAGTTACAGGACAGTACTTATGAACACTGAAGCTTTCTTT CASSYRTVLMNTEAFF NA few TRBJ1-1 TRBV6-5
TGTGCCAGCTCAGCGTCCTCTAGCGCAACTAATGAAAAACTGTTTTTT CASSASSSATNEKLFF NA once TRBJ1-4 TRBV18
TGTGCCAGTAGACCGGGACAGGGGGGGAGGCGAGCCAAAAACATTCAGTACTTC CASRPGQGGRRAKNIQYF TRBD1 few TRBJ2-4 TRBV19
TGTGCCAGCAGCTCACCCTTGGGGGGGACAACCTACGAGCAGTACTTC CASSSPLGGTTYEQYF NA few TRBJ2-7 TRBV11-1
TGTGCCAGCAGTGAAGGGGCGAGAACCGGGGAGCTGTTTTTT CASSEGARTGELFF NA NA TRBJ2-2 TRBV2
TGTGCCAGCAGTCGCCCGATCCTTCAGGGGAAGGGTACTGAAGCTTTCTTT CASSRPILQGKGTEAFF NA NA TRBJ1-1 TRBV28
TGTGCCAGCAGCTCCCCTGCGACAGGGCCCGGAAACACCATATATTTT CASSSPATGPGNTIYF TRBD1 NA TRBJ1-3 TRBV7-8
TGTGCCAGCGTGGGGGGGGACAGGGGATTATTGTTCGCTGAAGCTTTCTTT CASVGGDRGLLFAEAFF TRBD1 NA TRBJ1-1 TRBV19
TGTGCCAGCAAAGGGGGTTCCTATAATTCACCCCTCCACTTT CASKGGSYNSPLHF NA NA TRBJ1-6 TRBV6-5
TGTGCCAGCAGGCGGGCCGGGACAGGGGAAAACATTCAGTACTTC CASRRAGTGENIQYF TRBD1 NA TRBJ2-4 TRBV27
TGCGCCAGCAGCTTGGGATGGTCGAGCTCTGGAAACACCATATATTTT CASSLGWSSSGNTIYF NA NA TRBJ1-3 TRBV5-1
TGTGCCAGCAGGGGACACTATAGCAATCAGCCCCAGCATTTT CASRGHYSNQPQHF NA NA TRBJ1-5 TRBV2
TGTGCCAGCAGTGAACTGGCGGGGAACACTGAAGCTTTCTTT CASSELAGNTEAFF NA NA TRBJ1-1 TRBV6-1
TGTGCCAGCTCTCGATCTTACAGGGACGACAATGAGCAGTTCTTC CASSRSYRDDNEQFF NA NA TRBJ2-1 TRBV18
TGCGCCAGCAGGAAGACAGTTTCCTACGAGCAGTACTTC CASRKTVSYEQYF NA few TRBJ2-7 TRBV5-1
TGTGCCAGCAGCTTAGGGAGGGTAGCGGGAGGGCCAGATACGCAGTATTTT CASSLGRVAGGPDTQYF TRBD2 NA TRBJ2-3 TRBV7-9
TGTGCCAGCAGTTACCCGGGACAGGGAAACTACGAGCAGTACTTC CASSYPGQGNYEQYF TRBD1 NA TRBJ2-7 TRBV6-2/TRBV6-3
TGTGCCAGCAGTCGGCCGGGGGGGGGTCGGGAGACCCAGTACTTC CASSRPGGGRETQYF TRBD2 NA TRBJ2-5 TRBV28
TGTGCCAGCAGTGGCGCAGGAGGGGCCCACGAGCAGTACTTC CASSGAGGAHEQYF NA NA TRBJ2-7 TRBV6-2/TRBV6-3
TGTGCCAGCAGCCACCGGGACAGGAGAGGGGATGGCTACACCTTC CASSHRDRRGDGYTF TRBD1 NA TRBJ1-2 TRBV9
TGCGCCAGCAGCTTCGTGACTAGCGGGAGTGGCACCGGGGAGCTGTTTTTT CASSFVTSGSGTGELFF TRBD2 NA TRBJ2-2 TRBV4-1
TGTGCCAGCAGCTTAGACCTTATAGACAGGGGGAAACAGTACTTC CASSLDLIDRGKQYF TRBD1 once TRBJ2-7 TRBV7-2
TGTGCCAGTAGTTCCGGGACACAAAGCTCCTATAATTCACCCCTCCACTTT CASSSGTQSSYNSPLHF NA few TRBJ1-6 TRBV19
TGCAGCGTAGCCGACAGTGACACTGAAGCTTTCTTT CSVADSDTEAFF NA NA TRBJ1-1 TRBV29-1
TGTGCCAGCGCGGGGGGCCTAGCGGGGACCTACGAGCAGTACTTC CASAGGLAGTYEQYF TRBD2 NA TRBJ2-7 TRBV27
TGTGCCAGCAGCTATCCCGGGACTAGCCTAGGATGGCAGTACTTC CASSYPGTSLGWQYF TRBD2 NA TRBJ2-7 TRBV7-2
TGCGCCAGCGGCCGGGGACAGGGGATCTCCTACGAGCAGTACTTC CASGRGQGISYEQYF TRBD1 NA TRBJ2-7 TRBV5-1
TGTGCCAGCAGCCGAGGACTAGCGGATACCCTCGGAGAGACCCAGTACTTC CASSRGLADTLGETQYF TRBD2 once TRBJ2-5 TRBV11-2
TGTGCCAGCAGGTTAGCCCTCGGGAAGAGGACGCAGTATTTT CASRLALGKRTQYF NA NA TRBJ2-3 TRBV13
TGTGCCAGCTCACCTCGCGACAGGGAATATGGCTACACCTTC CASSPRDREYGYTF TRBD1 once TRBJ1-2 TRBV18
TGTGCCAGCTCACCGACATCCAGCTACGAGCAGTACTTC CASSPTSSYEQYF NA NA TRBJ2-7 TRBV18
TGTGCCAGCAGCTTAGCGGACAGGGGATACGAGCAGTACTTC CASSLADRGYEQYF TRBD1 NA TRBJ2-7 TRBV7-8